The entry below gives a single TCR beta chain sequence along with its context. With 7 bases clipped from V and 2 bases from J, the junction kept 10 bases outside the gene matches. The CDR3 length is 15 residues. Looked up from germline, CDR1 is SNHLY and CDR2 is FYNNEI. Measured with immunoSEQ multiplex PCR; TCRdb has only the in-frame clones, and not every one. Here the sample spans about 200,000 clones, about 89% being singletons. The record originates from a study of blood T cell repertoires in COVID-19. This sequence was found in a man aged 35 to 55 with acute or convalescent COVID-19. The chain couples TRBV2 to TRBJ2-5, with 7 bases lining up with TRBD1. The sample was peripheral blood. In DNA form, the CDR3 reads TGTGCCAGCATTATCGGGACAGCTACACAAGAGACCCAGTACTTC. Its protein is CASIIGTATQETQYF.